These 10 T cell receptor beta chains were all obtained from the same sample, sequenced in a study of T cells after yellow fever vaccination. TCRdb re-derived calls from the 5' RACE reads in MiXCR, one entry per CDR3 protein. Of a few hundred thousand distinct CDR3 sequences in the sample, 3.6% were seen once. This specimen was PBMCs, taken on the day of the yellow fever booster vaccination. Receptors originate from a man younger than 30 who received the YFV17D yellow fever vaccine.

Turning to this clonotype: This may be a read error: a much more frequent sequence differs by one nucleotide. The chain is built from TRBV6-5 and TRBJ2-3; 7 nucleotides line up with TRBD2. Germline V lookup: CDR1 MNHEY, CDR2 SVGAGI. This CDR3 is 12 amino acids long. The CDR3 loop is CASSSLADTQCF. As DNA, the CDR3 is TGTGCCAGCAGCTCCCTAGCGGATACGCAGTGTTTT.

This clonotype was seen more than once but under ten times. CDR3 region: CASSLERSPNTEAFF. The CDR3, as DNA: TGTGCCAGCAGTTTAGAACGCTCTCCTAACACTGAAGCTTTCTTT. This chain uses TRBV27 with TRBJ1-1, with unresolved D. The CDR3 totals 15 residues. V was trimmed by 2 bases and J by 2 bases, leaving 12 bases between them. CDR1 and CDR2 (germline): MNHEY, SMNVEV (reference sequence).

This rearrangement joins TRBV3-1 to TRBJ2-1; perhaps TRBD2 as D (6 bases). CDR1 is LGHDT, CDR2 YNNKEL, per germline (reference sequence). V gave up 0 bases and J gave up 6 bases, with 12 bases separating them. This CDR3 comprises 15 residues. The DNA for the CDR3 is TGTGCCAGCAGCCAAGACCGGCGGGGCGGCAATGAGCAGTTCTTC. Its protein product is CASSQDRRGGNEQFF.

This clonotype was detected ten times or more. The chain carries TRBV5-1 and TRBJ2-5; D gene uncertain. V lost 0 bases and J 5 bases, leaving 8 bases between the germline ends. This CDR3 is 13 amino acids long. From germline, CDR1 is SGHRS and CDR2 YFSETQ. CDR3 residues: CASSLGVFETQYF. The DNA for the CDR3 is TGCGCCAGCAGCTTGGGGGTGTTCGAGACCCAGTACTTC.

This clonotype occurred a few times. The CDR3 sequence: CASSLDQGPEQFF. CDR3 nucleotide sequence: TGTGCCAGCAGCTTAGATCAGGGGCCTGAGCAGTTCTTC. The chain uses TRBV11-2 and TRBJ2-1; D perhaps matches TRBD1 (6 bases). This CDR3 is built from 13 residues. CDR1 is SGHAT and CDR2 is FQNNGV in the germline V gene. With 0 bases removed from V and 9 bases from J, the gap between germline ends came to 9 bases.

This clonotype was seen ten or more times. The rearrangement joins TRBV29-1 to TRBJ1-1; D is ambiguous. Germline V gene data show CDR1 as SQVTM and CDR2 as ANQGSEA. The CDR3 consists of 12 residues. Trimming took 0 bases from V and 2 from J, leaving 4 bases between them. CDR3 sequence (DNA): TGCAGCGTTGAAGATACCAACACTGAAGCTTTCTTT. Translating gives CSVEDTNTEAFF.

This clonotype was picked up many times. The CDR3 protein is CASSLRGGSTYNEQFF. The CDR3 bases are TGTGCCAGCAGCTTGAGGGGGGGATCTACGTACAATGAGCAGTTCTTC. The chain uses TRBV5-6 and TRBJ2-1; tentative D call: TRBD2 (7 bases). The germline V gene has CDR1 SGHDT and CDR2 YYEEEE. This CDR3 is 16 amino acids long. Between the trimmed V and J ends, which lost 1 base and 4 bases, there was a span of 15 bases.

The gene calls are TRBV5-4 and TRBJ2-7; 7 positions match TRBD1. Germline-derived CDR1 and CDR2 are SGHNT and YYREEE (reference sequence). J gave up 2 bases and V 4 bases, and 6 bases lay outside the gene matches. The CDR3 runs to 14 residues. The CDR3 sequence is CASSAYQGAYEQYF. The CDR3, as DNA: TGTGCCAGCAGCGCCTACCAGGGGGCCTACGAGCAGTACTTC.

This clonotype was seen more than once but under ten times. CDR3 region: CASSRQWGNSPLHF. The DNA for the CDR3 is TGTGCCAGTAGTAGACAGTGGGGAAATTCACCCCTCCACTTT. The J gene is TRBJ1-6, the V gene TRBV19; a weak D match, TRBD1 (5 bases). Trimming removed 4 bases from V and 7 bases from J, with 11 bases in between. The CDR3 has 14 residues. Germline assignment: CDR1 LNHDA and CDR2 SQIVND (reference sequence).

This clonotype was seen more than once but under ten times. This chain connects TRBV7-2 to TRBJ2-7, with 9 bases aligning to TRBD1. V was clipped by 7 bases and J by 5 bases; unmatched bases: 9. The germline V gene encodes CDR1 SGHTA and CDR2 FQGNSA. This CDR3 has 14 residues. The CDR3 loop is CASTGGTGYNEQYF. The CDR3, as DNA: TGTGCCAGCACCGGGGGGACAGGGTATAACGAGCAGTACTTC. Drawing the rest from reference TRBV7-2 and TRBJ2-7, the complete variable domain is GAGVSQSPSNKVTEKGKDVELRCDPISGHTALYWYRQSLGQGLEFLIYFQGNSAPDKSGLPSDRFSAERTGGSVSTLTIQRTQQEDSAVYLCASTGGTGYNEQYFGPGTRLTVT.